The 20 T cell receptor beta chains listed next were all sequenced from one sample in a study of post-analysis software for immune sequencing data. No cognate antigen is known for these TCRs. The TCR beta cDNA libraries carried unique molecular identifiers. MiXCR, run by TCRdb on the PCR reads, gives a single entry per CDR3 protein. The sample carries hundreds of thousands of distinct CDR3 sequences, around a third recorded once. Study-wide points: TRBV5-6, TRBV5-1 and TRBV20-1 were among 4 or 5 TRBV segments more frequent in patients than controls.

The sequenced sample was blood. Receptor source: a girl aged 10 to 17 with multiple sclerosis.

This rearrangement joins TRBV7-2 to TRBJ1-5, with D possibly TRBD1 on 6 matching bases. The CDR3 is 15 amino acids. V was trimmed by 5 bases and J by 4 bases, leaving 15 bases between them. Germline CDR1 SGHTA, CDR2 FQGNSA. The CDR3 DNA reads TGTGCCAGCAGCCAGAGGGCAGGGGATAATCAGCCCCAGCATTTT. It specifies CASSQRAGDNQPQHF.

This rearrangement joins TRBV2 to TRBJ2-1; D ambiguous. Trimming removed 4 bases from V and 6 bases from J, with 7 bases in between. The germline CDR1 and CDR2 sequences are SNHLY and FYNNEI. This CDR3 is 12 amino acids long. The CDR3 DNA follows: TGTGCCAGCAGTGTGAGCAGCAATGAGCAGTTCTTC. It yields the protein CASSVSSNEQFF.

The chain uses TRBV3-1 and TRBJ2-3; D unresolved. The CDR3 loop spans 14 amino acids. From germline, CDR1 is LGHDT and CDR2 YNNKEL (reference sequence). Trimming stripped 2 bases from V and 0 bases from J, with 6 bases between. The CDR3 reads CASSQSQSTDTQYF. CDR3 DNA sequence: TGTGCCAGCAGCCAATCACAGAGCACAGATACGCAGTATTTT.

The J gene is TRBJ2-5, the V gene TRBV7-9; D not certain. The closer fit of TRBJ2-7 to the DNA end suggests the J call may be wrong. This CDR3 spans 14 amino acids. In germline, CDR1 is SEHNR, CDR2 FQNEAQ (reference sequence). CDR3 in DNA: TGTGCCAGCAGCTTTGAATCGTATTTGGACGAGCAGTACTTC. Translated, it gives CASSFESYLDEQYF.

In its sample, this clonotype was seen a few times. The rearrangement links TRBV12-3 or TRBV12-4 to TRBJ1-2; D unclear. Trimming left V 3 bases short and J 2 bases short, with 7 bases between. This CDR3 has 13 amino acids. The CDR3 region is CASSFRRNYGYTF. The CDR3 DNA sequence: TGTGCCAGCAGTTTTCGGCGGAACTATGGCTACACCTTC.

The chain joins TRBV20-1 to TRBJ2-5; tentative D call: TRBD2 (5 bases). The CDR3 has 13 amino acids. V lost 5 bases, J lost 6 bases, and 16 bases lay in between. Germline CDR1 DFQATT, CDR2 SNEGSKA (reference sequence). CDR3 bases: TGCAGTGCTTTCAGAATCGAGGGAAAGACCCAGTACTTC. Translated: CSAFRIEGKTQYF.

This clonotype was counted at least ten times. V usage is TRBV15 and J usage is TRBJ2-5, with TRBD1 matching over 8 bases. With V trimmed by 4 bases and J by 3 bases, 4 bases remained unmatched. The CDR3 extends over 14 amino acids. From germline, CDR1 is LNHNV and CDR2 YYDKDF (reference sequence). The CDR3 here is CATSKWDRKETQYF. In DNA, the CDR3 is TGTGCCACCAGCAAGTGGGACAGGAAAGAGACCCAGTACTTC.

The chain carries TRBV5-1 and TRBJ1-2; tentatively, D is TRBD1 (6 bases). The V end was cut by 0 bases, the J end by 5 bases, with 14 bases between. The CDR3 contains 15 residues. Germline V CDR1 and CDR2: SGHRS, YFSETQ. In DNA form, the CDR3 reads TGCGCCAGCAGCTTGGCCGCAGGGGAAGGATATGGCTACACCTTC. This encodes CASSLAAGEGYGYTF.

A note on this clonotype: A much bigger clone sits one base away, suggesting this may be a read error. The V gene is TRBV4-3, the J gene TRBJ2-1, with a possible D match to TRBD1 (5 bases). This CDR3 comprises 16 residues. Germline CDR1 LGHNA, CDR2 YSLEER. The DNA of the CDR3 is TGCGCCGGCAGCCAAGGGGTGGCTACAACTTACAATGAGCAGTTCTTC. It encodes CAGSQGVATTYNEQFF.

As concerns this clonotype: One end of the junction does not line up with germline, which may come from a read error. The chain has TRBV4-2 and TRBJ1-5; unclear D gene. Germline lookup yields CDR1 LGHNA and CDR2 YNFKEQ. This CDR3 is 15 amino acids long. CDR3 amino acids: CAGSQGSPINQPQHF. As DNA, the CDR3 is TGTGCCGGCAGCCAAGGATCACCGATTAATCAGCCCCAGCATTTT.

The V and J genes are TRBV20-1 and TRBJ2-7; D is possibly TRBD1 (6 bases). The CDR3 runs 14 residues. Germline CDR1 DFQATT, CDR2 SNEGSKA (reference sequence). V lost 3 bases to trimming and J lost 1 base, with 13 bases between them. Here the CDR3 reads CSASRAGASYEQYF. In DNA form, the CDR3 reads TGCAGTGCTAGTAGGGCAGGGGCGTCCTACGAGCAGTACTTC.

Many counts were recorded for this clonotype. The chain carries TRBV5-6 and TRBJ2-6; D might be TRBD1 (5 bases). The CDR3 is 18 amino acids. From germline, CDR1 is SGHDT and CDR2 YYEEEE. Trimming shortened V by 2 bases and J by 0 bases, and 15 bases separated the two germline ends. The CDR3 is CASSFPAPQGSGANVLTF. The CDR3 bases are TGTGCCAGCAGCTTCCCCGCGCCCCAGGGCTCTGGGGCCAACGTCCTGACTTTC.

V gene TRBV6-2 or TRBV6-3 combines with J gene TRBJ1-2, with D perhaps TRBD1 (5 bases). Trimming stripped 4 bases from V and 9 bases from J, with 18 bases between. Germline V gene data show CDR1 as MNHEY and CDR2 as SVGEGT. This CDR3 is 14 amino acids long. The CDR3 protein is CASSSGDPTTSYTF. The CDR3 coding sequence is TGTGCCAGCAGTTCCGGGGACCCAACAACGAGCTACACCTTC.

This clonotype appeared a few times. J is TRBJ1-1 and V is TRBV12-3 or TRBV12-4; the match to TRBD1 covers 7 bases. The CDR3 is made up of 12 amino acids. The V gene end was trimmed by 6 bases and the J gene end by 7 bases; junction bases not matched to a gene: 5. DNA for the CDR3: TGTGCCAGCAGCCCACAGGGGAGTGAAGCTTTCTTT. This encodes CASSPQGSEAFF.

For this clonotype: The junction departs from germline at one end; a sequencing error may be responsible. V and J are TRBV7-3 and TRBJ2-1, with TRBD2 matching over 9 bases. The CDR3 length is 15 residues. Germline V gene data show CDR1 as SGHTA and CDR2 as FQGTGA. CDR3 sequence (DNA): TGTGCCAGCAGCTTAAATGGCGGGGGGGCTAATGGGCAGTTCTTC. Its protein is CASSLNGGGANGQFF.

This clonotype came up many times. The chain links TRBV6-1 to TRBJ2-7; tentatively, D is TRBD1 or TRBD2 (5 bases each). The V end lost 11 bases, the J end lost 3 bases, and 5 bases lay between the germline ends. Germline V gives CDR1 MNHNS, CDR2 SASEGT. This CDR3 comprises 9 residues. CDR3 in DNA: TGTGCCGGGGGCTACGAGCAGTACTTC. Amino acids: CAGGYEQYF.

A few counts support this clonotype. The chain joins TRBV3-1 to TRBJ1-2; possible D gene TRBD1, 5 bases. The ends were cut back, 0 bases at V and 4 bases at J, with 9 bases in the middle. Germline V gene lookup returns CDR1 LGHDT and CDR2 YNNKEL (reference sequence). This CDR3 region has 14 residues. The CDR3 protein is CASSQDRELYGYTF. The CDR3 nucleotides read TGTGCCAGCAGCCAAGACAGGGAACTCTATGGCTACACCTTC.

This clonotype was seen more than once but under ten times. This chain links TRBV7-3 with TRBJ2-3; TRBD2 matches at 7 bases. Trimming removed 2 bases from V and 0 bases from J; junction bases left unmatched: 5. The CDR3 consists of 16 residues. Germline CDR1 SGHTA, CDR2 FQGTGA. CDR3 in DNA: TGTGCCAGCAGCTTATTGGGCGGGGGTAGCACAGATACGCAGTATTTT. It yields the protein CASSLLGGGSTDTQYF.

The chain combines TRBV12-3 or TRBV12-4 with TRBJ1-1; 8 bases match TRBD1. Trimming at V came to 6 bases and at J to 3 bases, leaving 9 bases not matched to a gene. There are 15 residues in the CDR3. The CDR3, as DNA: TGTGCCAGCAGCTCTGGACAGGGCCGAGACACTGAAGCTTTCTTT. It translates to CASSSGQGRDTEAFF.

The chain uses TRBV3-1 and TRBJ1-1; 8 nucleotides agree with TRBD1. CDR3 length: 14 amino acids. The germline CDR1 and CDR2 sequences are LGHDT and YNNKEL (reference sequence). V shed 8 bases and J 4 bases; nucleotides not matched to a gene: 9. The CDR3 is CASGWPGTGTEAFF. The CDR3 DNA sequence: TGTGCCAGCGGGTGGCCCGGGACAGGCACTGAAGCTTTCTTT.